Detailed here is one T cell receptor beta chain. Its target antigen remains unknown. The record has no base qualities; no much larger clone is one base away. Interpreted using the paper, the time point label stands for: newly diagnosed GD, antithyroid drugs for less than 3 months. RNA was extracted from PBMCs in TRIzol for both TCR sequencing and RNA sequencing. The diagnosis of Graves' disease was made according to American Thyroid Association guidelines. Patients for the study were recruited at an endocrinology department in Xi'an, China. Each patient gave roughly 8.4 milliliters of peripheral blood, collected in an EDTA anticoagulant tube. Ficoll Paque Plus density gradient separation was used to isolate PBMCs, and no additional T cell sorting was done. RNA quality was checked with an Agilent 2100 Bioanalyzer and agarose gel, and concentration with a NanoDrop 2000. As encoded in the germline V gene, CDR1 is LGHNA while CDR2 is YSLEER. Clipping removes 1 base from V and 2 bases from J, with 5 as the unmatched junction base count. The CDR3 has 17 amino acids, counting the end cysteine and phenylalanine. The retained sequence is limited to the CDR3, 51 bases, with the frame set at the first base.

These data originate in a study of regulatory T cells in long-lasting Graves disease (dated by TCRdb to 2020 to 2023). A note on the overall study: Patients with newly diagnosed Graves' disease had been on antithyroid drugs for under 3 months. The study took place in China and was registered as a clinical trial. TCR sequencing covered roughly 13 persistent and roughly 20 newly diagnosed Graves' disease patients, some 35 samples in total. Peripheral blood TCR sequencing and RNA sequencing compared persistent Graves' disease patients with newly diagnosed Graves' disease patients.

What the research found in general, with its limitations: Persistent disease showed preferential use of TRBV28, TRBJ1-2 and TRBJ2-5, whereas newly diagnosed disease favored TRBV20-1 and TRBJ2-1. Lower TCR Shannon entropy and fewer highly expanded clones were observed in persistent Graves' disease patients than in newly diagnosed patients, which suggested clonal expansion. Only the TCR beta chain was sequenced and analyzed. The authors acknowledged the small sample size as a limitation that may reduce accuracy. More public clonotypes were shared among persistent patients (roughly 2,900) than among newly diagnosed patients (966). The study examined only peripheral blood because the primary lesion, thyroid tissue, could not be accessed.

Library preparation was by multiplex PCR. The data were produced on an Illumina HiSeq 4000. To build TCR beta libraries, CDR3 regions were amplified by Arm-PCR using iRepertoire HTBI primers. PCR products were gel purified before sequencing. From the authors' description of their analysis: Gene usage analysis of CDR3 amino acid clonotypes relied on the approximately 68 TRBV and over 13 TRBJ segments identified across samples. COPE and FqMerger were used to merge filtered high-quality paired reads into contigs. BLAST was used to align contigs to the IMGT TRBV, TRBD and TRBJ reference genes, and CDR3 was defined following IMGT. Any clonotype with a frequency above 0.1% was counted as a highly expanded clone. Shannon entropy was used to measure repertoire diversity, and the Gini coefficient was used to measure V-J evenness. A clonotype was considered public if more than one individual shared it. The public reads were run again by TCRdb, first through fastp at Q25 and then through MiXCR, and only productive beta chains were kept. Rows matching on CDR3 protein sequence are summarized as one entry with the most common DNA and genes. The V and J calls and clone size are TCRdb's, not the authors'. This sample gives a few hundred thousand distinct CDR3 sequences in total; over 9.5% of them show up just once. The biggest ten clones account for approximately 20% of the sample.

The data also belong to a second study, concerning T cells in Graves' hyperthyroidism and ophthalmopathy. The second study, in turn, reports: Graves' hyperthyroidism was defined as stable when no progression to ophthalmopathy occurred over 18 months of follow-up. Hyperthyroidism patients were newly diagnosed, with disease duration under 2 months, and aged 18 to 65 years. Any patient with an uncontrolled infection, another autoimmune disease, pregnancy or lactation was excluded. Clinical symptoms, serum thyroxine and TRAb, thyroid ultrasound, and orbital computed tomography formed the basis for the diagnoses. A first-round RT-PCR of the TCR CDR3 used the HTBI primer set with the Qiagen OneStep RT-PCR kit. Most expanded thyroid clonotypes (frequency above 0.001) were also detected in blood, a finding suggesting that blood repertoires may reflect thyroid immune responses. A 13 V-J signature model separated ophthalmopathy from stable hyperthyroidism, with 87.88% sensitivity and 81% to 83% specificity in cross-validation and 80%/75% in testing. During validation, the model predicted progression to ophthalmopathy a median of approximately 7 months ahead of onset, with roughly 65% sensitivity and 72% to 80% specificity. To identify TCR V-J signatures that set the groups apart, the researchers used a discovery cohort of 90 to 100 patients, made up of around 40 with Graves' ophthalmopathy and about 60 with stable Graves' hyperthyroidism. Prospective prediction of ophthalmopathy was tested in an independent validation cohort consisting of fewer than 20 hyperthyroidism patients and more than 15 patients who later progressed to ophthalmopathy. For training and testing, the 100 or so patients in the discovery cohort were randomly divided in a 7:3 ratio. In addition, the study compared T-cell repertoires in thyroid tissue and in blood from over 5 Graves' hyperthyroidism patients. After blood sampling, hyperthyroidism patients were treated with methimazole at a starting dose of 30 mg daily, and ophthalmopathy patients were treated with high-dose intravenous methylprednisolone. A second multiplex PCR round built the libraries, followed by size selection and purification. Libraries were sequenced paired-end with 100 bp reads on an Illumina HiSeq2000. SOAPnuke was used to process the raw data, throwing out any read that contained adapters or uncalled bases, had a mean Phred below 15, or lacked an exact constant-primer or identifier match. High-quality paired reads were merged with COPE v1.2.5, and unique nucleotide sequences were defined as clonotypes. Clonotypes were aligned to IMGT TRBV, TRBD and TRBJ reference segments using MiTCR v1.1. The analysis was restricted to V-J combinations with a frequency above 0.0001, which together covered just over 99% of the repertoires. A TCS score was defined as the ratio of F50 (clonal expansion) to E x V (chaos), with BLOSUM62-based TCRdist applied between CDR3 peptides within each V-J. Welch's t-statistics and random forest reduced around 510 V-J features to 13, which were used in a naive Bayes classifier (R e1071). Sample size was not statistically predetermined, and investigators were not blinded to group allocation. TCR Vbeta CDR3 sequencing of fewer than 150 peripheral blood samples (roughly 41 ophthalmopathy, 75 or so hyperthyroidism and around 17 progressor patients) is reported in the paper.

The V gene is TRBV4-3 and the J gene is TRBJ2-1, with TRBD2 matching 10 junction bases. The starting material was peripheral blood mononuclear cells (PBMCs), obtained at new diagnosis, from a patient treated with antithyroid drugs. The sequence was obtained from a woman aged 18-29 years with Graves disease. Donor details come from another sample of the same person, matched by shared clones. This receptor has the CDR3 CASSQAKSGGAYNEQFF. The DNA is as follows: TGCGCCAGCAGCCAAGCCAAGAGCGGGGGGGCCTACAATGAGCAGTTCTTC.